What follows describes a single T cell receptor beta chain. Its specificity is not known. Libraries of TCR beta came from iRepertoire HTBI primers plus Arm-PCR of CDR3 regions. Authors' processing steps: In the combined samples, under 80 TRBV and some 15 TRBJ segments were identified. TCRdb redid the calling of the multiplex PCR reads with MiXCR, one entry per CDR3 protein. None of the V and J calls come from the authors' own analysis; TCRdb made them. The sample contains roughly 700,000 distinct CDR3 sequences, approximately 29% of which appear only once. With 3 bases removed from V and 4 bases from J, the gap between germline ends came to 22 bases. CDR1 is LNHDA and CDR2 is SQIVND in the germline V gene (reference sequence). CDR3 length: 18 residues. This sample is drawn from a study of regulatory T cells in long-lasting Graves disease. Study conclusions and caveats: Newly diagnosed patients had higher TCR diversity than persistent Graves' patients did. New patients shared 800 to 1,000 public clonotypes, and persistent patients shared more, with around 2,600.

Time point described: persistent/refractory GD, antithyroid drugs over 5 years with positive TRAb. RNA from PBMCs was the source of the TCR library. An endocrinology unit in Xi'an, China, supplied the patients. The chain has TRBV19 and TRBJ1-5, with D possibly matching TRBD1 (5 bases). Sequenced here: peripheral blood mononuclear cells (PBMCs), sampled when the disease was refractory, from a patient treated with antithyroid drugs. The clonotype originates from a female donor with Graves disease. CDR3 amino acids: CASSILPLQRGQNQPQHF. The CDR3, as DNA: TGTGCCAGTAGTATTCTTCCCCTACAGAGGGGCCAGAATCAGCCCCAGCATTTT.